Listed below are T cell receptor beta chains from one sample, sequenced in a study of blood T cell repertoires in COVID-19. Assay: immunoSEQ multiplex PCR; the TCRdb copy retains only in-frame clones and omits some. The top ten hold 5.1% of the sample, which has about 87,000 clones, around nine tenths seen once. The source material was peripheral blood. Receptor source: a man in his forties with acute or convalescent COVID-19. CDR3s include the opening cysteine and the closing phenylalanine or tryptophan. A D gene is named only where the DNA matches it firmly. The size of a clone is reported for some rows only, either as once, few or many, or as a class for expanded clones.

d_gene: TRBD1; j_gene: TRBJ2-5; abundance: NA; v_gene: TRBV6-6; CDR3aa: CASSYSGQQETQYF; CDR3nt: TGTGCCAGCAGTTACTCGGGACAGCAAGAGACCCAGTACTTC
d_gene: NA; j_gene: TRBJ2-5; abundance: NA; v_gene: TRBV7-9; CDR3aa: CASSQTRIPLGAAETQYF; CDR3nt: TGTGCCAGCAGCCAAACACGAATCCCTCTGGGGGCCGCAGAGACCCAGTACTTC
d_gene: NA; j_gene: TRBJ2-7; abundance: NA; v_gene: TRBV19; CDR3aa: CASTPVPGEREQYF; CDR3nt: TGTGCCAGTACCCCGGTTCCAGGGGAGCGCGAGCAGTACTTC
d_gene: TRBD2; j_gene: TRBJ2-5; abundance: NA; v_gene: TRBV5-1; CDR3aa: CASSSIGTSGDQETQYF; CDR3nt: TGCGCCAGCAGCTCGATAGGGACTAGCGGGGACCAAGAGACCCAGTACTTC
d_gene: NA; j_gene: TRBJ1-5; abundance: NA; v_gene: TRBV4-1; CDR3aa: CASSQDRGVGGGNQPQHF; CDR3nt: TGCGCCAGCAGCCAAGACCGAGGGGTTGGGGGCGGCAATCAGCCCCAGCATTTT
d_gene: TRBD1; j_gene: TRBJ1-3; abundance: NA; v_gene: TRBV6-6; CDR3aa: CASSYGTVGNTIYF; CDR3nt: TGTGCCAGCAGTTACGGGACAGTTGGAAACACCATATATTTT
d_gene: NA; j_gene: TRBJ2-4; abundance: NA; v_gene: TRBV4-1; CDR3aa: CASSQDFGSTPRPATKNIQYF; CDR3nt: TGCGCCAGCAGCCAAGATTTCGGGAGTACCCCTCGACCAGCTACCAAAAACATTCAGTACTTC
d_gene: TRBD1; j_gene: TRBJ1-1; abundance: NA; v_gene: TRBV5-1; CDR3aa: CASSLGQGARTEAFF; CDR3nt: TGCGCCAGCAGCTTGGGGCAGGGGGCCCGCACTGAAGCTTTCTTT
d_gene: TRBD1; j_gene: TRBJ1-1; abundance: NA; v_gene: TRBV4-3; CDR3aa: CASSHERTGRAEAFF; CDR3nt: TGCGCCAGCAGCCACGAAAGGACAGGGCGGGCTGAAGCTTTCTTT
d_gene: NA; j_gene: TRBJ1-5; abundance: NA; v_gene: TRBV15; CDR3aa: CATSRDLWGGDQPQHF; CDR3nt: TGTGCCACCAGCAGAGATCTGTGGGGAGGAGACCAGCCCCAGCATTTT
d_gene: TRBD2; j_gene: TRBJ2-5; abundance: NA; v_gene: TRBV6-2/TRBV6-3; CDR3aa: CASSYSSVALLADQETQYF; CDR3nt: TGTGCCAGCAGTTACTCGAGCGTGGCGTTACTAGCGGACCAAGAGACCCAGTACTTC
d_gene: TRBD1; j_gene: TRBJ1-4; abundance: NA; v_gene: TRBV3-1/TRBV3-2; CDR3aa: CASSGGQNYATNEKLFF; CDR3nt: TGTGCCAGCAGCGGGGGACAGAATTATGCAACTAATGAAAAACTGTTTTTT
d_gene: NA; j_gene: TRBJ2-3; abundance: NA; v_gene: TRBV11-3; CDR3aa: CASSWTSTDTQYF; CDR3nt: TGTGCCAGCAGCTGGACAAGCACAGATACGCAGTATTTT
d_gene: TRBD1; j_gene: TRBJ1-2; abundance: few; v_gene: TRBV5-1; CDR3aa: CASSTGQGSVGYTF; CDR3nt: TGCGCCAGCAGCACGGGACAGGGTTCCGTGGGCTACACCTTC
d_gene: NA; j_gene: TRBJ1-3; abundance: NA; v_gene: TRBV30; CDR3aa: CAWSLFIGVSGNTIYF; CDR3nt: TGTGCCTGGAGTTTATTCATAGGGGTATCTGGAAACACCATATATTTT
d_gene: NA; j_gene: TRBJ1-2; abundance: once; v_gene: TRBV19; CDR3aa: CASSIFGEVLVGYTF; CDR3nt: TGTGCCAGTAGTATTTTCGGGGAGGTCTTAGTGGGCTACACCTTC
d_gene: TRBD2; j_gene: TRBJ2-1; abundance: NA; v_gene: TRBV19; CDR3aa: CASSIMAGGPWEQFF; CDR3nt: TGTGCCAGTAGTATCATGGCGGGAGGGCCGTGGGAGCAGTTCTTC
d_gene: NA; j_gene: TRBJ2-2; abundance: NA; v_gene: TRBV6-1; CDR3aa: CASSELVSGGGELFF; CDR3nt: TGTGCCAGCAGTGAATTGGTTTCAGGAGGCGGGGAGCTGTTTTTT
d_gene: NA; j_gene: TRBJ1-2; abundance: NA; v_gene: TRBV6-5; CDR3aa: CATDPATNYGYTF; CDR3nt: TGTGCCACCGATCCGGCGACAAACTATGGCTACACCTTC
d_gene: NA; j_gene: TRBJ1-1; abundance: NA; v_gene: TRBV6-5; CDR3aa: CASTPSGERLAFF; CDR3nt: TGTGCCAGCACCCCTTCAGGGGAGAGGCTAGCTTTCTTT
d_gene: TRBD1; j_gene: TRBJ1-6; abundance: NA; v_gene: TRBV18; CDR3aa: CASSPEGTGRSPLHF; CDR3nt: TGTGCCAGCTCACCAGAAGGGACAGGGCGGTCACCCCTCCACTTT
d_gene: NA; j_gene: TRBJ2-1; abundance: NA; v_gene: TRBV12-5; CDR3aa: CASGFAAGSSYNEQFF; CDR3nt: TGTGCTAGTGGTTTCGCGGCGGGTAGCTCCTACAATGAGCAGTTCTTC
d_gene: TRBD2; j_gene: TRBJ2-1; abundance: NA; v_gene: TRBV4-3; CDR3aa: CASSQDQGLATGEQFF; CDR3nt: TGCGCCAGCAGCCAAGATCAGGGACTAGCGACGGGTGAGCAGTTCTTC
d_gene: TRBD1; j_gene: TRBJ2-7; abundance: few; v_gene: TRBV7-9; CDR3aa: CASSSAGTGFNEQYF; CDR3nt: TGTGCCAGCAGCTCAGCCGGGACAGGGTTCAACGAGCAGTACTTC
d_gene: NA; j_gene: TRBJ1-1; abundance: once; v_gene: TRBV5-5; CDR3aa: CASSPQPSPNTEAFF; CDR3nt: TGTGCCAGCAGCCCACAACCATCGCCGAACACTGAAGCTTTCTTT
d_gene: TRBD1; j_gene: TRBJ1-6; abundance: few; v_gene: TRBV9; CDR3aa: CASSAEGALGAPLHF; CDR3nt: TGTGCCAGCAGCGCCGAGGGGGCCTTGGGGGCACCCCTCCACTTT
d_gene: NA; j_gene: TRBJ1-3; abundance: NA; v_gene: TRBV2; CDR3aa: CASSDGGIGYSGNTIYF; CDR3nt: TGTGCCAGCAGTGATGGGGGGATCGGATACTCTGGAAACACCATATATTTT